This TCR beta chain was recorded in a study of response to subunit inactivated influenza vaccine. TCRdb reprocessed the RT-PCR reads via MiXCR and lists one record per CDR3 protein. This sample has around 850,000 distinct CDR3 sequences, with about 18% found just once. Findings of the study overall: The authors put forward the suggestion that each seasonal influenza vaccination may bring in only a limited number of new T cells.

This clonotype was seen more than once but under ten times. As yet, its antigen is unknown. The CDR3 totals 15 residues. Trimming stripped 5 bases from V and 2 bases from J, with 12 bases between. The sequence was obtained from a man in his fifties or sixties who received an inactivated influenza vaccine. The chain recombines TRBV12-3 or TRBV12-4 with TRBJ2-2; D might be TRBD2 (5 bases). The sample was PBMCs from blood, taken around 5 days after vaccination. The CDR3 sequence: CASSHRGRNTGELFF. In nucleotides, the CDR3 is TGTGCCAGCAGTCATCGAGGGCGCAACACCGGGGAGCTGTTTTTT.